This T cell receptor beta chain was sequenced in a study of lymphopenia after photon versus proton radiotherapy (dated by TCRdb to about 2019). For the study in its entirety: The immunological effects of photon versus proton radiation therapy were compared in patients with gastrointestinal tumors who developed high-grade lymphopenia. The cohort included 20 or so patients with gastrointestinal tumors who developed lymphopenia after receiving either photon or proton therapy. The study was designed to characterize how the impact on the immune system differs between the two radiation modalities.

Libraries came from the immunoSEQ multiplex PCR assay. Alongside multiparametric flow cytometry, deep sequencing of rearranged TCR beta loci was used to profile the T cell repertoires. TCRdb stores this immuneACCESS table with in-frame sequences only. Part of the clones is absent; in the studies checked, under half of the shortfall reflects unresolved V genes, and no reason is known for the rest. The sample table lists about 49,000 clones, around four fifths of them with a count of one. Less than 35% of the sample is in the top ten clones. On this clone: Its antigen has not been determined. No per-base quality is available; no much larger clone lies one base away.

From the germline V gene (reference sequence), CDR1 is LNHDA and CDR2 is SQIVND. Measured from the cysteine to the phenylalanine, the CDR3 is 15 residues long. Solely the CDR3 DNA is kept, with 45 bases framed from the first base. Deletion took 3 bases off V and 7 bases off J, with a span of 16 bases between the germline ends. Findings and caveats that apply to the study as a whole: The survival association was assessed only in patients who died, and better survival with proton therapy was presented by the authors as a possibility rather than a demonstrated result. During treatment, patients who received proton therapy stayed relatively stable, whereas patients who received photon therapy lost naive T cells and TCR diversity and gained effector/memory populations. After the lymphocyte count nadir, repertoires from photon-treated patients showed oligoclonal expansion, particularly of CD8+ Temra cells, and this expansion drove the decline in diversity. Across the cohort, a larger post-nadir drop in TCR diversity was inversely correlated with overall survival time among patients who died.

This chain joins TRBV19 to TRBJ1-5; TRBD1 is a possible D gene, resting on 5 matching bases. This clonotype originated in a man between 45 and 60 years old with gastric cancer. The sequencing used peripheral blood, collected from a patient treated with photon-based radiotherapy. The DNA sequence reads TGTGCCAGTAGTATGGGGGTGGGAGGGATCCAGCCCCAGCATTTT. Translation gives CASSMGVGGIQPQHF.